A single sample gave rise to the 15 T cell receptor beta chains below, sequenced in a study of blood T cell repertoires in COVID-19. Profiling relied on immunoSEQ multiplex PCR, and the TCRdb table lists in-frame clones only, not all of them. This table holds about 150,000 clones, around nine tenths found once. The sample comprised peripheral blood. These receptors originate from a human donor in a cohort sampled during active COVID-19.

The gene calls are TRBV4-1 and TRBJ2-1; 7 positions match TRBD1. From germline, CDR1 is MGHRA and CDR2 YSYEKL. This CDR3 contains 13 residues. V lost 1 base, J lost 8 bases, and 2 bases stayed unmatched. As DNA, the CDR3 is TGCGCCAGCAGCCAAGTAGGGGGCGATGAGCAGTTCTTC. It is translated as CASSQVGGDEQFF.

The gene calls are TRBV5-4 and TRBJ2-1, with 15 positions matching TRBD2. J lost 10 bases, V lost 4 bases, and 6 bases had no gene match. CDR3 length equals 15 residues. Germline assignment: CDR1 SGHNT and CDR2 YYREEE (reference sequence). CDR3 amino acids: CASSHRTSGREEQFF. The DNA for the CDR3 is TGTGCCAGCAGCCACCGGACTAGCGGGAGGGAGGAGCAGTTCTTC.

In its sample, this clone was seen many times. This rearrangement joins TRBV6-1 to TRBJ2-1; TRBD2 matches at 14 bases. The germline V gene has CDR1 MNHNS and CDR2 SASEGT. This CDR3 is built from 17 residues. Germline trimming cut 3 bases from V and 10 bases from J; bases unmatched to any gene: 11. The CDR3 is CASSEALTSGRGAEQFF. DNA of the CDR3: TGTGCCAGCAGTGAGGCCCTGACTAGCGGGAGGGGGGCGGAGCAGTTCTTC.

The chain employs TRBV19 and TRBJ1-5; D unresolved. Trimming took 4 bases from V and 5 from J, leaving 12 bases between them. CDR1 and CDR2 (germline): LNHDA, SQIVND (reference sequence). The CDR3 totals 14 residues. The CDR3 loop is CASSNFRRDQPQHF. The CDR3 DNA reads as TGTGCCAGTAGTAACTTTAGGAGGGATCAGCCCCAGCATTTT.

The chain carries TRBV3-1 (or the pseudogene TRBV3-2) and TRBJ1-1; D is possibly TRBD1 (6 bases). This CDR3 is built from 19 residues. Deletions cut 3 bases from V and 1 base from J, with 24 bases between. In germline, CDR1 is LGHDT, CDR2 YNNKEL (reference sequence). The CDR3 spells CASSHLCGLQGRGNTEAFF. The CDR3 region has the DNA TGTGCCAGCAGCCATCTCTGCGGGTTACAGGGCAGAGGGAACACTGAAGCTTTCTTT.

A single count supports this clone. This sequence joins TRBV29-1 and TRBJ2-1, with 11 nucleotides matching TRBD2. The CDR3 contains 15 residues. The V gene's germline CDR1 is SQVTM and CDR2 ANQGSEA. V gave up 2 bases and J gave up 4 bases; unmatched junction bases: 4. CDR3 coding DNA: TGCAGCGTTGAAAAGGCTAGCGGGAGGTACAATGAGCAGTTCTTC. Protein product: CSVEKASGRYNEQFF.

In DNA, the CDR3 is TGTGCCAGCAGCCAACCAGGGCGGGGGAGTCGGAGGACCCAGTACTTC. Translation: CASSQPGRGSRRTQYF. The chain uses TRBV3-1 (or the pseudogene TRBV3-2) and TRBJ2-5, with TRBD2 identical over 7 bases. Germline V gene sequence: CDR1 LGHDT, CDR2 YNNKEL (reference sequence). The V and J ends lost 2 bases and 7 bases, in that order; junction bases with no gene match: 13. This CDR3 is 16 amino acids long.

V and J are TRBV11-2 and TRBJ2-5, with a weak D call TRBD1 (5 bases). The CDR3 runs 16 residues. Trimming shortened V by 5 bases and J by 1 base, and 17 bases separated the two germline ends. Looked up from germline, CDR1 is SGHAT and CDR2 is FQNNGV. The DNA of the CDR3 is TGTGCCAGCAGCCTGGGGCTGTGGGTCTCCCAAGAGACCCAGTACTTC. Its protein product is CASSLGLWVSQETQYF.

The CDR3 reads CASSFLNQPQHF. The CDR3, as DNA: TGTGCCAGCAGTTTCCTCAATCAGCCCCAGCATTTT. V and J are TRBV12-3 or TRBV12-4 and TRBJ1-5; D is unresolved. V shed 3 bases and J shed 3 bases, with 3 bases lying between them. This CDR3 is 12 amino acids long.

V usage is TRBV6-4 and J usage is TRBJ1-2; D is ambiguous. Trimming removed 7 bases from V and 3 bases from J, with 6 bases in between. The CDR3 totals 11 residues. CDR1 and CDR2 from the germline V gene are MRHNA and SNTAGT. In DNA form, the CDR3 reads TGTGCCAGCATTCAGGACTATGGCTACACCTTC. Its translation is CASIQDYGYTF.

The V gene is TRBV7-6, the J gene TRBJ1-3, with D maybe TRBD1 (6 bases). Trimming stripped 3 bases from V and 2 bases from J, with 11 bases between. Germline V gene data show CDR1 as SGHVS and CDR2 as FNYEAQ. The CDR3 spans 15 residues. The CDR3 DNA follows: TGTGCCAGCAGCTTCCTACAGGGTGCTGGAAACACCATATATTTT. Protein product: CASSFLQGAGNTIYF.

This chain connects TRBV6-4 to TRBJ2-7; TRBD2 matches at 9 bases. Germline assignment: CDR1 MRHNA and CDR2 SNTAGT. The CDR3 runs 14 residues. V was clipped by 3 bases and J by 5 bases; unmatched bases: 5. CDR3 loop: CASSEREGRNEQYF. The DNA for the CDR3 is TGTGCCAGCAGTGAGCGGGAGGGCCGGAACGAGCAGTACTTC.

This chain uses TRBV5-8 with TRBJ1-2; tentative D call: TRBD1 (5 bases). Germline V gene lookup returns CDR1 SGHTS and CDR2 YDEGEE. V was pared by 5 bases and J by 1 base, with 9 bases between. CDR3 size: 13 residues. CDR3 nucleotides: TGTGCCAGCAGATCCGACAGTAACTATGGCTACACCTTC. It encodes CASRSDSNYGYTF.

This clone has only a few counts. The rearrangement uses TRBV11-2 and TRBJ1-3; D unresolved. CDR1 and CDR2 from the germline V gene are SGHAT and FQNNGV. The length of the CDR3 is 15 residues. The V gene lost 1 base and the J gene lost 2 bases, with 9 bases spanning the gap. Here the CDR3 DNA reads TGTGCCAGCAGCTTAGTAGCGGCAGCTGGAAACACCATATATTTT. Translated: CASSLVAAAGNTIYF. The whole variable domain, filled in from reference TRBV11-2 and TRBJ1-3, reads EAGVAQSPRYKIIEKRQSVAFWCNPISGHATLYWYQQILGQGPKLLIQFQNNGVVDDSQLPKDRFSAERLKGVDSTLKIQPAKLEDSAVYLCASSLVAAAGNTIYFGEGSWLTVV.

With respect to this clone: This sample includes further DNA sequences coding for the same CDR3. The chain is built from TRBV5-1 and TRBJ2-3, with 9 positions matching TRBD2. This CDR3 is 16 amino acids long. Germline assignment: CDR1 SGHRS and CDR2 YFSETQ. V dropped 0 bases and J dropped 0; count of bases not matched to a gene: 2. CDR3 coding DNA: TGCGCCAGCAGCTTGGGGCTAGCGGGAAGCACAGATACGCAGTATTTT. This translates into CASSLGLAGSTDTQYF.